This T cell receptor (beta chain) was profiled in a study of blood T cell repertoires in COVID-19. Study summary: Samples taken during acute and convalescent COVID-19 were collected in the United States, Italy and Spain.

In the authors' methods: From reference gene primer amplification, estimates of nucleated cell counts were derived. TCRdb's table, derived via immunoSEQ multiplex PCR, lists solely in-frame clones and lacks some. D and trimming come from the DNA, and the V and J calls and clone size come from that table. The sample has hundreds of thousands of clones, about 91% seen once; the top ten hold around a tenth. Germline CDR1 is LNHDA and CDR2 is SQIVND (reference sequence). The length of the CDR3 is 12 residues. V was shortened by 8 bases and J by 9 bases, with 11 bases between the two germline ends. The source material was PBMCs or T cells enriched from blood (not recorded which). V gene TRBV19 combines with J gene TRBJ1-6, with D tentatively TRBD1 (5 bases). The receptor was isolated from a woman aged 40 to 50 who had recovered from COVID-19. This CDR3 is CASAGYASPLHF. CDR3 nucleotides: TGTGCCAGTGCAGGGTACGCTTCACCCCTCCACTTT.